This T cell receptor (beta chain) originates from a study of neurological immune-mediated disorders. Study-wide findings and caveats: None of the CDR3 amino acid sequences found in expanded clones was shared across subjects. This suggests that the TCR-beta repertoires were private in all groups.

In this sample, this clonotype turned up many times. Its target is not known. TCRdb reanalysed the 5' RACE reads using MiXCR and keeps one entry per CDR3 protein. Among about 38,000 distinct CDR3 sequences listed, around 5% were seen once. Among the participants, healthy controls were blood bank volunteers in Maryland, USA. Sequencing used CD4+ T cells from blood. This clonotype originated in a young man in good health.

The CDR3 DNA is TGTGCCAGCAGTTACTCAGGGGGACAGGGCTATGGCTACACCTTC. It encodes CASSYSGGQGYGYTF. This chain uses TRBV6-5 with TRBJ1-2; 9 bases line up with TRBD1. Germline V gene data show CDR1 as MNHEY and CDR2 as SVGAGI. The CDR3 spans 15 residues. The J segment lost 4 bases and the V segment lost 0 bases, leaving 3 bases of the junction unmatched.